This TCR beta chain originates from a study of shared clonotypes between healthy human individuals. Study-level points and caveats: Of the naive CD4 clonotypes, about 5% were shared across several donors. Represented genetic and exposure-history diversity was restricted by having few donors. Sampling included only blood; tissue repertoires likely differ. All-four-donor shared clonotypes had higher generation probabilities than non-shared clonotypes did.

The protocol was immunoSEQ multiplex PCR, while the TCRdb copy is restricted to in-frame clones and leaves out a portion. The sample contains 2,100,000 or so clones, nearly 97% of which appear only once. A remark on this clone: Its antigen is not identified.

Per the germline V gene, CDR1 is GTSNPN and CDR2 is SVGIG (reference sequence). The CDR3 is 16 residues long. Trimming cost V 1 base and J 6 bases, with 22 bases left between them. The chain employs TRBV30 and TRBJ2-7, with D tentatively TRBD1 or TRBD2 (5 bases each). This clonotype originated in a man between 18 and 35 years old in good health. Specimen: naive CD4+ T cells sorted from blood. Subset specified: CD45RA+ positively selected. The CDR3 nucleotides read TGTGCCTGGAGTGCCCATTCGACAGTGCGGAGGAGCGAGCAGTACTTC. This encodes CAWSAHSTVRRSEQYF.